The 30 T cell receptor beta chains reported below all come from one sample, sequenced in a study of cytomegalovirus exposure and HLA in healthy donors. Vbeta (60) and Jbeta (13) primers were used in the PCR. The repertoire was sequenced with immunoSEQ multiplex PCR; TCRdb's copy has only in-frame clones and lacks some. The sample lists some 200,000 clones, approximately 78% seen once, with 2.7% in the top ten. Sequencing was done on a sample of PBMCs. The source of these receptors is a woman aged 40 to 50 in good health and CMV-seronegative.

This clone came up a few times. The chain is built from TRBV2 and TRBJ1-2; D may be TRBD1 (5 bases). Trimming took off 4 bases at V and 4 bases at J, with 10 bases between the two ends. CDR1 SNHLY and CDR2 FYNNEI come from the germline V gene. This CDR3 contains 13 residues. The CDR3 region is CASSVGGTYGYTF. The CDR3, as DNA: TGTGCCAGCAGTGTAGGAGGGACCTATGGCTACACCTTC.

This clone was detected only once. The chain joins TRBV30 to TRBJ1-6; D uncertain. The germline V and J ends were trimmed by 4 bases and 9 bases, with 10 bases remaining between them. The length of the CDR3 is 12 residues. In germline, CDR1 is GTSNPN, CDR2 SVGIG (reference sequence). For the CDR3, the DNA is TGTGCCTGGATCCTCAACGGTTCACCCCTCCACTTT. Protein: CAWILNGSPLHF. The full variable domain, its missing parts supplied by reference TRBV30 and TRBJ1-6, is SQTIHQWPATLVQPVGSPLSLECTVEGTSNPNLYWYRQAAGRGLQLLFYSVGIGQISSEVPQNLSASRPQDRQFILSSKKLLLSDSGFYLCAWILNGSPLHFGNGTRLTVT.

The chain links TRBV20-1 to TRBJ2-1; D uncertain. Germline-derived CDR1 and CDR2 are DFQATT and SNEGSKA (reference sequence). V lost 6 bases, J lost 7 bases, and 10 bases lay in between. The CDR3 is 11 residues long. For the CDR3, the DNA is TGCAGTGCACCACGGGTGAATGAGCAGTTCTTC. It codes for CSAPRVNEQFF.

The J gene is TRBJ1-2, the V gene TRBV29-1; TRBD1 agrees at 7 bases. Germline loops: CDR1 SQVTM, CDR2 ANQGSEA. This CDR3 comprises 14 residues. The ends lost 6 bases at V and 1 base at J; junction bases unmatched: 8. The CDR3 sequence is CSVGAGQINYGYTF. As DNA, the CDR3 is TGCAGCGTGGGCGCGGGACAGATTAACTATGGCTACACCTTC.

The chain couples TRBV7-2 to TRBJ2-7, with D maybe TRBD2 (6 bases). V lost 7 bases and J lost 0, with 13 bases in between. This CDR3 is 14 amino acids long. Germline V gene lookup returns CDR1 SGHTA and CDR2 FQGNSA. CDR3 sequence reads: CASTLSGGSYEQYF. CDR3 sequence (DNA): TGTGCCAGCACCCTTAGCGGCGGCTCCTACGAGCAGTACTTC.

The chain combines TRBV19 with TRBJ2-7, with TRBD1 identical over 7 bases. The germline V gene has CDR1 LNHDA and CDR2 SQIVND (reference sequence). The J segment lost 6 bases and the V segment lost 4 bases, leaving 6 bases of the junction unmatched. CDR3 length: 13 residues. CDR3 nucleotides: TGTGCCAGTAGTAGAGGGACAGTTTCCGAGCAGTACTTC. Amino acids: CASSRGTVSEQYF.

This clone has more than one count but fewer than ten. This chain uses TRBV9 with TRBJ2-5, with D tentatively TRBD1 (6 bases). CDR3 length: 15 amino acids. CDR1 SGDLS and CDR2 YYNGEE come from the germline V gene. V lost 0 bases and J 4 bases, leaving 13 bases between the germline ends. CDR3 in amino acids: CASSVVGWGRETQYF. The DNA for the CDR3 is TGTGCCAGCAGCGTAGTCGGTTGGGGGCGAGAGACCCAGTACTTC.

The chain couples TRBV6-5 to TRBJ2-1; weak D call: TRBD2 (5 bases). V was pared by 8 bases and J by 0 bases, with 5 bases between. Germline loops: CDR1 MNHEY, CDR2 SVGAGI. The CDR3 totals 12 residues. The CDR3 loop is CASGSSYNEQFF. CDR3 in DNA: TGTGCCAGCGGGAGCTCCTACAATGAGCAGTTCTTC.

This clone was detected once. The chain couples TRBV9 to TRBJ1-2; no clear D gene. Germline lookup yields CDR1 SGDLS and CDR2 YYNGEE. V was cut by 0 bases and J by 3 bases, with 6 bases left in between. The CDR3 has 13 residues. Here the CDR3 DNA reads TGTGCCAGCAGCGTAGGTACAGACTATGGCTACACCTTC. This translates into CASSVGTDYGYTF.

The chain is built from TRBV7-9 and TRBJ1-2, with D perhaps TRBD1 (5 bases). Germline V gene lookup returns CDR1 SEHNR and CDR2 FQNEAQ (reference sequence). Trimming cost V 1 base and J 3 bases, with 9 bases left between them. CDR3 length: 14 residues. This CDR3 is CASSLEGFDYGYTF. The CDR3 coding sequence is TGTGCCAGCAGCTTAGAGGGGTTCGACTATGGCTACACCTTC.

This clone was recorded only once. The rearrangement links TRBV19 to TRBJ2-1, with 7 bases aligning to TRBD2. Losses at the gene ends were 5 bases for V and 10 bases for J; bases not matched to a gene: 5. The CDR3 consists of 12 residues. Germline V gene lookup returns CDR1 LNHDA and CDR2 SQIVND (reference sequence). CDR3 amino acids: CASSSSGDEQFF. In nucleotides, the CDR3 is TGTGCCAGTAGTTCGAGCGGGGACGAGCAGTTCTTC.

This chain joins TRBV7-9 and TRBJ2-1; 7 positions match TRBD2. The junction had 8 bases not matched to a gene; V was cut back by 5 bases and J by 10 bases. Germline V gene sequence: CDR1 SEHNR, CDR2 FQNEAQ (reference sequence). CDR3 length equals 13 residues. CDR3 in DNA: TGTGCCAGCAGCACAACTAGCGCCCCAGAGCAGTTCTTC. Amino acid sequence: CASSTTSAPEQFF.

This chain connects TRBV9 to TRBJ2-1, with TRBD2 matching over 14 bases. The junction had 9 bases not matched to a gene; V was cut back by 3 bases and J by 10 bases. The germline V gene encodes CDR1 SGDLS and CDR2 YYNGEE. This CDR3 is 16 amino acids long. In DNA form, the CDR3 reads TGTGCCAGCAGCGACCCCGGGACTAGCGGGAGCCGGGAGCAGTTCTTC. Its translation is CASSDPGTSGSREQFF.

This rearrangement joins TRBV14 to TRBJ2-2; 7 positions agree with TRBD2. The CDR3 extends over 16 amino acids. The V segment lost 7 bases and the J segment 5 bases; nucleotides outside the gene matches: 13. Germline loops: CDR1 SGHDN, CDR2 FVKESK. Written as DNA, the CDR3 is TGTGCCAGCACCCGTAGAGCGGGAATCGGGACCGGGGAGCTGTTTTTT. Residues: CASTRRAGIGTGELFF.

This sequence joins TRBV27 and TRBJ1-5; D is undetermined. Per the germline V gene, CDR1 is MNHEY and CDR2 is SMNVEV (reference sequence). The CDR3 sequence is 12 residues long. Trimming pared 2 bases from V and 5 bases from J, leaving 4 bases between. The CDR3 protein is CASSLNYQPQHF. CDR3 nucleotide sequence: TGTGCCAGCAGTTTAAACTATCAGCCCCAGCATTTT.

The CDR3 sequence is CASSPRAGDEQYF. The DNA of the CDR3 is TGTGCCAGCTCACCACGTGCGGGGGACGAGCAGTACTTC. V and J are TRBV18 and TRBJ2-7, with 7 nucleotides matching TRBD2. From germline, CDR1 is KGHSH and CDR2 LQKENI. This CDR3 is 13 amino acids long. Germline trimming cut 1 base from V and 5 bases from J; bases unmatched to any gene: 2.

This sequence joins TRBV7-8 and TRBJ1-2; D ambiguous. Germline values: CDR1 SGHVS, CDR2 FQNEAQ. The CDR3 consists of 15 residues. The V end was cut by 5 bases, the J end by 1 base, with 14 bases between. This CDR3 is CASSLRVGGNYGYTF. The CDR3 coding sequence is TGTGCCAGCAGCCTAAGGGTAGGAGGTAACTATGGCTACACCTTC.

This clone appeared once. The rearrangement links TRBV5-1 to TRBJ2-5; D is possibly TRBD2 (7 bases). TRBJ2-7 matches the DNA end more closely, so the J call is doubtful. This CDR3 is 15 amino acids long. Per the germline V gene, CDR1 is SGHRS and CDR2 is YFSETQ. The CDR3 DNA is TGCGCCAGCAGCAACTGGGGGGGGCGTCTGTACGAGCAGTACTTC. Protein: CASSNWGGRLYEQYF.

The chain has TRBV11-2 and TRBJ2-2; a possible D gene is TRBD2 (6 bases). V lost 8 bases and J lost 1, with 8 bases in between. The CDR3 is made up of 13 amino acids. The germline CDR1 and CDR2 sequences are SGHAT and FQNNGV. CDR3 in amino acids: CASRGMNTGELFF. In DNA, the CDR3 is TGTGCCAGCCGGGGGATGAACACCGGGGAGCTGTTTTTT.

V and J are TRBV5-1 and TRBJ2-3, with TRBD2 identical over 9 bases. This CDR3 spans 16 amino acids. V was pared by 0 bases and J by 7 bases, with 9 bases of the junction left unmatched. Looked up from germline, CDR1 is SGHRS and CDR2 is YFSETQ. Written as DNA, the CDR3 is TGCGCCAGCAGCTTGGTGTCGGGCGGGAGGGCCAATACGCAGTATTTT. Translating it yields CASSLVSGGRANTQYF.

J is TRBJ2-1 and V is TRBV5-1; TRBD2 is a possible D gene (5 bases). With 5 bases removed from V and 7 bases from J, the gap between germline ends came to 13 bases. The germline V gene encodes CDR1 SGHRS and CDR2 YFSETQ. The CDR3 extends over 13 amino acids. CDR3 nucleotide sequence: TGCGCCAGCAGGGTTGGGAGTTTTAATGAGCAGTTCTTC. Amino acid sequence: CASRVGSFNEQFF. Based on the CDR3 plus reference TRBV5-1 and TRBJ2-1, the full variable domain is KAGVTQTPRYLIKTRGQQVTLSCSPISGHRSVSWYQQTPGQGLQFLFEYFSETQRNKGNFPGRFSGRQFSNSRSEMNVSTLELGDSALYLCASRVGSFNEQFFGPGTRLTVL.

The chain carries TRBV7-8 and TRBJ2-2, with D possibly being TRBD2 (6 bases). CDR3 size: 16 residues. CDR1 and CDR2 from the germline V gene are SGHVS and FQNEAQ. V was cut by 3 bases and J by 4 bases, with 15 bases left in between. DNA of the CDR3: TGTGCCAGCAGCTTCACCGGGACTCATGTCACCGGGGAGCTGTTTTTT. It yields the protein CASSFTGTHVTGELFF.

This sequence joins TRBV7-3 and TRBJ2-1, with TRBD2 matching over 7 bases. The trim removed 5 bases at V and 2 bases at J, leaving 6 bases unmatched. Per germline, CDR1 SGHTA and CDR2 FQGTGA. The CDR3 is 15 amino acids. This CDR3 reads CASSLLADTYNEQFF. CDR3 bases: TGTGCCAGCAGCCTCCTAGCGGACACCTACAATGAGCAGTTCTTC.

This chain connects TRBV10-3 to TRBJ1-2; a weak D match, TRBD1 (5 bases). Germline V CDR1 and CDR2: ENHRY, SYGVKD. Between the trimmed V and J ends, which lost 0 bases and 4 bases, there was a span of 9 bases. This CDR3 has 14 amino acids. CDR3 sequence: CAISESWTPYGYTF. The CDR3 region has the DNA TGTGCCATCAGTGAGTCATGGACACCCTATGGCTACACCTTC.

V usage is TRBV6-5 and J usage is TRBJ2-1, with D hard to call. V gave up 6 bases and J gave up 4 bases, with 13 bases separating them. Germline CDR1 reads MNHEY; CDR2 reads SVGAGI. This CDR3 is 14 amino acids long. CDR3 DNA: TGTGCCAGCAGCCCGGCCCGGGTTTACAATGAGCAGTTCTTC. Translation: CASSPARVYNEQFF.

Written as DNA, the CDR3 is TGTGCCAGCAGCTACCCAGGGGGTACTGAAGCTTTCTTT. Residues: CASSYPGGTEAFF. The rearrangement joins TRBV7-3 to TRBJ1-1; 7 bases agree with TRBD1. The CDR3 consists of 13 residues. V shed 4 bases and J 5 bases; nucleotides not matched to a gene: 4. From germline, CDR1 is SGHTA and CDR2 FQGTGA.

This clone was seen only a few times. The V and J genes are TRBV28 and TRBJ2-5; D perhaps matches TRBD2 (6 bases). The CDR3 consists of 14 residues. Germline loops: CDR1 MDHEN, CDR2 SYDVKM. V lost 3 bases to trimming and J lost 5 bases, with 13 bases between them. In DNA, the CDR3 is TGTGCCAGCAGTTTGACTAGTTTCCGGGAGACCCAGTACTTC. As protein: CASSLTSFRETQYF.

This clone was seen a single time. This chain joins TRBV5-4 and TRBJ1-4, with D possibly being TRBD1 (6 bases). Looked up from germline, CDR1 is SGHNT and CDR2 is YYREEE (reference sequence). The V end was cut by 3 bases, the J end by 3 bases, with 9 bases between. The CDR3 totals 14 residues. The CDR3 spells CASSSRGPNEKLFF. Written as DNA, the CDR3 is TGTGCCAGCAGCTCCAGGGGTCCTAATGAAAAACTGTTTTTT.

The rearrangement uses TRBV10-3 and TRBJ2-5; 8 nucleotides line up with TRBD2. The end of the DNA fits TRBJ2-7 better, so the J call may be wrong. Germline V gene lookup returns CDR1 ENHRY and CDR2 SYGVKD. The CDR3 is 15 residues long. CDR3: CAISEPGGASYEQYF. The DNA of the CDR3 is TGTGCCATCAGTGAGCCGGGGGGGGCGAGCTACGAGCAGTACTTC.

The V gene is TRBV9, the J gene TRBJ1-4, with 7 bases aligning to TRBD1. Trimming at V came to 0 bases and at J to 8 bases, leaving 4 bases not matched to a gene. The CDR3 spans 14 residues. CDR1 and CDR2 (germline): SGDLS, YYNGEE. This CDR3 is CASSVGQGREKLFF. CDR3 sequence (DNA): TGTGCCAGCAGCGTAGGACAGGGTAGGGAAAAACTGTTTTTT.